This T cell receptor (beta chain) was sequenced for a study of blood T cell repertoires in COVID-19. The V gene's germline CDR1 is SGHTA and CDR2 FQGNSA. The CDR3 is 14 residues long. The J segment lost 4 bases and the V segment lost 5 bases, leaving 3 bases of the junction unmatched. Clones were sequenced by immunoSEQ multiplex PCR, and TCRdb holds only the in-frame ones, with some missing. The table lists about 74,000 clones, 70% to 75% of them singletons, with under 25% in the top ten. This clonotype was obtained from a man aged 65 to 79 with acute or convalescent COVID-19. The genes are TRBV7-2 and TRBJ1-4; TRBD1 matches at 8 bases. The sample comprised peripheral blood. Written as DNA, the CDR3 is TGTGCCAGCAGCCCCGGACAGGGTAATGAAAAACTGTTTTTT. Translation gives CASSPGQGNEKLFF.